This is a list of T cell receptor beta chains from one sample in a study of blood T cell repertoires in COVID-19. Data came from immunoSEQ multiplex PCR; TCRdb stores just in-frame clones and leaves some out. The sample consists of some 140,000 clones, 84% of them appearing once. The specimen was PBMCs or T cells enriched from blood (not recorded which). Receptors were obtained from a man aged 35 to 55 with acute COVID-19. Both conserved end residues are part of each CDR3. A D gene is named only where the DNA matches it firmly. Rows give clone size only sometimes, using once, few, many, or a class for an expanded clone.

j_call d_call v_call clone_size cdr3_length cdr3_aa cdr3_nt
TRBJ1-5 NA TRBV6-6 NA 16 CASSRGPSYSNQPQHF TGTGCCAGCAGTCGAGGGCCGAGCTATAGCAATCAGCCCCAGCATTTT
TRBJ2-7 TRBD1 TRBV6-1 NA 15 CASSERTGGSYEQYF TGTGCCAGCAGTGAACGGACAGGAGGCTCCTACGAGCAGTACTTC
TRBJ2-1 NA TRBV7-9 NA 12 CASSPNTVAQFF TGTGCCAGCAGCCCGAATACAGTGGCGCAGTTCTTC
TRBJ2-5 TRBD1 TRBV5-1 NA 15 CASSKGTGIEETQYF TGCGCCAGCAGCAAGGGGACAGGGATCGAAGAGACCCAGTACTTC
TRBJ2-6 NA TRBV7-2 once 18 CASSQTPAQGSGANVLTF TGTGCCAGCAGCCAAACTCCCGCCCAGGGGTCTGGGGCCAACGTCCTGACTTTC
TRBJ2-3 TRBD1 TRBV24-1 NA 15 CATSPTGVGTDTQYF TGTGCCACCAGTCCAACAGGGGTTGGCACAGATACGCAGTATTTT
TRBJ2-5 TRBD1 TRBV28 NA 15 CASSQDRERGETQYF TGTGCCAGCAGCCAAGACAGGGAGAGAGGCGAGACCCAGTACTTC
TRBJ2-1 TRBD2 TRBV6-5 NA 15 CASSLSGTSYNEQFF TGTGCCAGCAGTCTCAGCGGGACCTCCTACAATGAGCAGTTCTTC
TRBJ2-3 TRBD2 TRBV7-2 NA 16 CASSTVAGARTDTQYF TGTGCCAGCAGCACCGTAGCGGGGGCCCGCACAGATACGCAGTATTTT
TRBJ1-1 TRBD1 TRBV5-1 NA 16 CASSQGQGFMNTEAFF TGCGCCAGCAGCCAGGGACAGGGTTTCATGAACACTGAAGCTTTCTTT
TRBJ2-1 TRBD2 TRBV7-9 NA 16 CASRPGLAGVHNEQFF TGTGCCAGCAGGCCGGGACTAGCGGGAGTACACAATGAGCAGTTCTTC
TRBJ1-1 NA TRBV7-2 NA 14 CASSFPTGNTEAFF TGTGCCAGCAGCTTCCCCACCGGGAACACTGAAGCTTTCTTT
TRBJ1-6 NA TRBV5-1 NA 16 CASSLVGSTDNSPLHF TGCGCCAGCAGCTTGGTTGGGAGTACAGATAATTCACCCCTCCACTTT
TRBJ1-3 NA TRBV10-2 NA 17 CASSDPPNRAGGNTIYF TGCGCCAGCAGTGATCCCCCGAACAGGGCAGGAGGAAACACCATATATTTT
TRBJ2-1 NA TRBV28 NA 14 CASSLLAGDNEQFF TGTGCCAGCAGTTTATTGGCCGGGGACAATGAGCAGTTCTTC
TRBJ1-2 TRBD1 TRBV4-2 NA 18 CASSQDRQGSTVNYGYTF TGTGCCAGCAGCCAAGATCGACAGGGATCCACAGTCAACTATGGCTACACCTTC
TRBJ2-7 TRBD1 TRBV7-2 NA 14 CASSLPDRGYEQYF TGTGCCAGCAGCTTACCGGACAGGGGGTACGAGCAGTACTTC
TRBJ2-2 NA TRBV11-2 NA 15 CASSLLSGNTGELFF TGTGCCAGCAGCTTACTTAGCGGGAACACCGGGGAGCTGTTTTTT
TRBJ2-7 NA TRBV3-1/TRBV3-2 few 15 CASSQDVRTSRRQYF TGTGCCAGCAGCCAAGATGTACGGACTTCCAGGCGGCAGTACTTC
TRBJ2-2 NA TRBV27 few 13 CASSFRVPGELFF TGTGCCAGCAGTTTTCGGGTTCCCGGGGAGCTGTTTTTT
TRBJ2-3 TRBD1 TRBV10-2 NA 16 CASSPPGQGRTDTQYF TGCGCCAGCAGCCCACCCGGACAGGGGAGGACAGATACGCAGTATTTT
TRBJ1-2 NA TRBV5-1 NA 14 CASTPDRTNYGYTF TGCGCCAGCACCCCGGACAGAACAAACTATGGCTACACCTTC
TRBJ2-7 NA TRBV21-1 few 15 CASSKEGTSDREQYF TGTGCCAGCAGCAAAGAGGGGACTAGCGACCGCGAGCAGTACTTC
TRBJ2-7 TRBD2 TRBV10-2 once 12 CASRLAGYEQYF TGCGCCAGCCGTCTAGCGGGTTACGAGCAGTACTTC
TRBJ1-1 TRBD1 TRBV30 NA 12 CAWGQGDTEAFF TGTGCCTGGGGACAGGGGGACACTGAAGCTTTCTTT
TRBJ2-1 NA TRBV14 few 17 CASSPLRGRSSYNEQFF TGTGCCAGCAGCCCCCTAAGGGGCAGGAGCTCCTACAATGAGCAGTTCTTC
TRBJ2-2 NA TRBV4-3 once 16 CASSERQLGRSGELFF TGCGCCAGCAGCGAACGACAGCTGGGTCGGTCCGGGGAGCTGTTTTTT
TRBJ1-1 NA TRBV10-2 NA 13 CASSDPTRTEAFF TGCGCCAGCAGTGACCCTACTAGAACTGAAGCTTTCTTT
TRBJ2-7 TRBD1 TRBV5-1 NA 13 CASSTGEWYEQYF TGCGCCAGCAGTACAGGGGAGTGGTACGAGCAGTACTTC
TRBJ1-5 TRBD1 TRBV28 NA 14 CASRAGGNNQPQHF TGTGCCAGCAGGGCAGGGGGTAACAATCAGCCCCAGCATTTT
TRBJ2-2 TRBD1 TRBV5-1 NA 15 CASSGRTGGTGELFF TGCGCCAGCAGCGGAAGGACAGGGGGGACCGGGGAGCTGTTTTTT
TRBJ1-2 NA TRBV30 few 13 CAWSEEGFYGYTF TGTGCCTGGAGCGAGGAGGGTTTCTATGGCTACACCTTC
TRBJ2-4 TRBD2 TRBV4-2 NA 19 CASSQPGLAGGPTKNIQYF TGTGCCAGCAGCCAACCGGGACTAGCGGGGGGGCCTACCAAAAACATTCAGTACTTC
TRBJ2-3 NA TRBV28 NA 14 CASSSPGLGDTQYF TGTGCCAGCAGTTCTCCAGGGTTGGGAGATACGCAGTATTTT
TRBJ1-1 NA TRBV7-8 once 13 CASSSKSGAEAFF TGTGCCAGCAGCTCGAAATCAGGGGCTGAAGCTTTCTTT
TRBJ2-7 TRBD1 TRBV7-2 NA 14 CASSPRQGTYEQYF TGTGCCAGCAGCCCCAGACAGGGAACCTACGAGCAGTACTTC
TRBJ1-5 TRBD1 TRBV24-1 NA 14 CATSDPQGAQPQHF TGTGCCACCAGTGATCCCCAGGGGGCTCAGCCCCAGCATTTT
TRBJ2-2 TRBD2 TRBV4-1 NA 16 CASSHQAGGNTGELFF TGCGCCAGCAGCCATCAAGCGGGGGGAAACACCGGGGAGCTGTTTTTT
TRBJ2-4 NA TRBV21-1 few 22 CASRKPLRDGQGLIIAKNIQYF TGTGCCAGCAGGAAACCCCTCCGGGACGGACAGGGTCTAATAATAGCCAAAAACATTCAGTACTTC
TRBJ1-5 TRBD1 TRBV19 NA 14 CASGTLQGNQPQHF TGTGCCAGTGGGACTTTACAGGGGAACCAGCCCCAGCATTTT
TRBJ2-2 TRBD1 TRBV5-5 NA 15 CASIKGTANTGELFF TGTGCCAGCATCAAAGGGACAGCGAACACCGGGGAGCTGTTTTTT
TRBJ1-6 TRBD1 TRBV2 NA 14 CASSKTGGDSPLHF TGTGCCAGCAGTAAGACAGGGGGGGATTCACCCCTCCACTTT
TRBJ1-5 NA TRBV6-2/TRBV6-3 NA 16 CASSYGAGISNQPQHF TGTGCCAGCAGTTACGGGGCAGGGATAAGCAATCAGCCCCAGCATTTT
TRBJ1-2 TRBD1 TRBV7-8 NA 15 CASSLAGQGYYGYTF TGTGCCAGCAGCTTAGCAGGACAGGGGTACTATGGCTACACCTTC
TRBJ2-3 NA TRBV29-1 once 18 CSVEWVLRVRVRLDTQYF TGCAGCGTTGAATGGGTGTTGCGAGTCCGTGTGAGGTTGGATACGCAGTATTTT
TRBJ1-4 NA TRBV18 NA 16 CASSPLASTTNEKLFF TGTGCCAGCTCACCCTTAGCCAGCACAACTAATGAAAAACTGTTTTTT
TRBJ2-1 TRBD2 TRBV5-4 NA 15 CASSRDSGAYNEQFF TGTGCCAGCAGCCGCGATAGCGGGGCTTACAATGAGCAGTTCTTC
TRBJ1-1 TRBD1 TRBV2 NA 16 CASSPLGQDIGAEAFF TGTGCCAGCAGTCCCCTAGGACAGGACATTGGTGCTGAAGCTTTCTTT